The 2 T cell receptor beta chains below were found in one sample sequenced in a study of T cell repertoires in cytomegalovirus infection. TCRdb reprocessed the reads via MiXCR and lists one record per CDR3 protein. The data hold hundreds of thousands of distinct CDR3 sequences, with 15% to 20% observed a single time. The specimen sequenced was PBMCs. Source of these receptors: a human donor in good health (CMV status not recorded). Some clones in this sample may be carry-over from other donors' samples.

The chain couples TRBV2 to TRBJ2-3; D remains ambiguous. Germline loops: CDR1 SNHLY, CDR2 FYNNEI. The V end was cut by 7 bases, the J end by 0 bases, with 11 bases between. The CDR3 covers 14 residues. DNA for the CDR3: TGTGCCAGCAAAGACTTTACTAGCACAGATACGCAGTATTTT. This codes for CASKDFTSTDTQYF.

This clonotype was counted ten times or more. The V call is TRBV7-9, the J call TRBJ2-4; D might be TRBD1 (7 bases). CDR3 length: 16 amino acids. Trimming took off 9 bases at V and 4 bases at J, with 22 bases between the two ends. Germline CDR1 and CDR2: SEHNR and FQNEAQ (reference sequence). The CDR3 DNA sequence: TGTGCCAGGACCATAAGGAGGGGGCGAACGAAAAACATTCAGTACTTC. It yields the protein CARTIRRGRTKNIQYF.